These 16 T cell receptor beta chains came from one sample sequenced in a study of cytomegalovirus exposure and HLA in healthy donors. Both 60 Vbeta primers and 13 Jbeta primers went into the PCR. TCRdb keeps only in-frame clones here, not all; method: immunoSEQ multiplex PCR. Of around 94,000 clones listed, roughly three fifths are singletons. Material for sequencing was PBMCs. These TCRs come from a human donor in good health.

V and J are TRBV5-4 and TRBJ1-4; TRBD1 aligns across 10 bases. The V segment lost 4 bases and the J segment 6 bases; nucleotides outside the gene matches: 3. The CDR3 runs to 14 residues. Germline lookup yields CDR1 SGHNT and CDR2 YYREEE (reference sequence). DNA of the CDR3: TGTGCCAGCAGCCTGGGACAGGGGTATGAAAAACTGTTTTTT. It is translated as CASSLGQGYEKLFF.

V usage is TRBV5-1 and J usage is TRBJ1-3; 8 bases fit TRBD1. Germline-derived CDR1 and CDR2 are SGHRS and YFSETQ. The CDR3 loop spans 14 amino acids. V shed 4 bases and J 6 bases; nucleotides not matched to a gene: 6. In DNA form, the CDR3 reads TGCGCCAGCAGCCGAGGACAGGGTACAAACACCATATATTTT. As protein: CASSRGQGTNTIYF.

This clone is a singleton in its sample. CDR3 DNA: TGTGCCAGCAGCTTAGCGGGAGGGCGCAATGAGCAGTTCTTC. Protein product: CASSLAGGRNEQFF. V usage is TRBV7-9 and J usage is TRBJ2-1, with 7 nucleotides matching TRBD2. This CDR3 is 14 amino acids long. Losses at the gene ends were 0 bases for V and 6 bases for J; bases not matched to a gene: 2. Germline V CDR1 and CDR2: SEHNR, FQNEAQ (reference sequence).

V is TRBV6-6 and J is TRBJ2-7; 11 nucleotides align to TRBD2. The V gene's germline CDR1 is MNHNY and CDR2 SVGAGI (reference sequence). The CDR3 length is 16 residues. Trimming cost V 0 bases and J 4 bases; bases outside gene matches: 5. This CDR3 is CASSYSPTSGGYEQYF. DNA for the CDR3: TGTGCCAGCAGTTACTCCCCTACTAGCGGGGGATACGAGCAGTACTTC.

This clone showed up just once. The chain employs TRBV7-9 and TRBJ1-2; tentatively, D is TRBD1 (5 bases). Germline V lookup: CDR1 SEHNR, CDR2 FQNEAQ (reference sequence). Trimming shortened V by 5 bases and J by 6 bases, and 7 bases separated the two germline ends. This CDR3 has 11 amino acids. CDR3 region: CASSQGDGYTF. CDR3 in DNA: TGTGCCAGCAGCCAAGGGGATGGCTACACCTTC.

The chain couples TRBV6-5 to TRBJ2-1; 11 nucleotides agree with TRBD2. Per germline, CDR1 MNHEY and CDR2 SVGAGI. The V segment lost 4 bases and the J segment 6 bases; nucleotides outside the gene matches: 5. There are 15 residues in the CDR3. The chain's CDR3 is CASSLVAGGFNEQFF. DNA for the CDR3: TGTGCCAGCAGTTTAGTAGCGGGAGGGTTCAATGAGCAGTTCTTC.

CDR3 sequence reads: CASSQGDEQYF. CDR3 coding DNA: TGTGCCAGCAGTCAGGGGGACGAGCAGTACTTC. The chain links TRBV6-5 to TRBJ2-7; the match to TRBD1 covers 7 bases. The length of the CDR3 is 11 residues. Losses at the gene ends were 5 bases for V and 5 bases for J; bases not matched to a gene: 0. Germline V lookup: CDR1 MNHEY, CDR2 SVGAGI.

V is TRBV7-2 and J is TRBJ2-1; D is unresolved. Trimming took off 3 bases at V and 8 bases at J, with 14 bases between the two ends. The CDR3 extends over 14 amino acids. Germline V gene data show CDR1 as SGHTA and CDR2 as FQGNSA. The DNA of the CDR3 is TGTGCCAGCAGCTTGGAGTTGAGTGGCGATGAGCAGTTCTTC. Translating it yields CASSLELSGDEQFF.

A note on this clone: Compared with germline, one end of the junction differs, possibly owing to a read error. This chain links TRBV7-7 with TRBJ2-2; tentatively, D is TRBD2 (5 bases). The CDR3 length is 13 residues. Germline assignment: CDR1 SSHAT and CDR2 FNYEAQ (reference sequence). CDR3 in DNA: TGTGCTAGCAGCTTTGGCGGGACCGGGGAGCTGTTTTTT. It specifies CASSFGGTGELFF.

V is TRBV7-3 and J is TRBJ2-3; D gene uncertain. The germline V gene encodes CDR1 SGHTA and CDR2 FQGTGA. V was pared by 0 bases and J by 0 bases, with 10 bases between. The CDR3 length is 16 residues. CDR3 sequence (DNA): TGTGCCAGCAGCTTAACTGGGCTGATTAGCACAGATACGCAGTATTTT. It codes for CASSLTGLISTDTQYF.

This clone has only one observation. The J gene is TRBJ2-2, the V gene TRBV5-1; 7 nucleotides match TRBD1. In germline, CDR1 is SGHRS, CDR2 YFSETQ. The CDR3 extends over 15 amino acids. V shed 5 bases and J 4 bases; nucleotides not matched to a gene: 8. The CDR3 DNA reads TGCGCCAGCAGGTTAGGACAGGAGATCACCGGGGAGCTGTTTTTT. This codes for CASRLGQEITGELFF.

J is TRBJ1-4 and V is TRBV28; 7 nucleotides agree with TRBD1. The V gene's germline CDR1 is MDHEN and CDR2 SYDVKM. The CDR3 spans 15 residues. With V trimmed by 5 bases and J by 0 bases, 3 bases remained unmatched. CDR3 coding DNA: TGTGCCAGCAGTGCGCAGGGGGCAACTAATGAAAAACTGTTTTTT. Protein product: CASSAQGATNEKLFF.

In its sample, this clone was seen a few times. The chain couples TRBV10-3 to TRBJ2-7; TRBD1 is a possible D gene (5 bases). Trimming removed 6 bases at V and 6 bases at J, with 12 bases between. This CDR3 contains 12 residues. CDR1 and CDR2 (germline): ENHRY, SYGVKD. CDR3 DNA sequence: TGTGCCATCAGCCGCAGGGTTGGCGAGCAGTACTTC. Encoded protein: CAISRRVGEQYF.

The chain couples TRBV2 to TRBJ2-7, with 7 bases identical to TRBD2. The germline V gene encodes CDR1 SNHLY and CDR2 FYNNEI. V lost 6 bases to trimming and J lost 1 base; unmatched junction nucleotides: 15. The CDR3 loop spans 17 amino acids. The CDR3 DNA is TGTGCCAGCAGCGACGTCGGCTGGCTAGCGGATTCCTACGAGCAGTACTTC. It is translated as CASSDVGWLADSYEQYF.

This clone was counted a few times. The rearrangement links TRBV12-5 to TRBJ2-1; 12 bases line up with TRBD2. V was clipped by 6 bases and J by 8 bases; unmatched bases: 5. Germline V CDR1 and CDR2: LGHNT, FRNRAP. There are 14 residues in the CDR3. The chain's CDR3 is CASGLAGGSHEQFF. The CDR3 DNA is TGTGCTAGTGGACTAGCGGGAGGCAGCCATGAGCAGTTCTTC.

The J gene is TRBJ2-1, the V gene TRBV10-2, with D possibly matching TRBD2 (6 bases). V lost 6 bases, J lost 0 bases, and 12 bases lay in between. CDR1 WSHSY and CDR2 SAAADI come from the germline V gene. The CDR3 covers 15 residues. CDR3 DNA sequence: TGCGCCAGCAGAGAAAGACTAGTCTCCTACAATGAGCAGTTCTTC. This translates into CASRERLVSYNEQFF.